This T cell receptor (beta chain) was documented in a study of Ad26.COV2.S vaccination and SARS-CoV-2 variants. Study-level points and caveats: Placebo and vaccine recipients had non-spike TCR breadth that was similar.

About this clone itself: No antigen is known for it.

The treatment denotes: roughly 20 received Ad26.COV2.S at low or high dose, single or two shots; 5 received placebo; per-sample allocation not given. All samples were drawn on day 63, counting from the first vaccine or placebo injection. The CDR3 runs to 18 residues. V was clipped by 3 bases and J by 1 base, with 18 bases between them. Germline lookup yields CDR1 KGHDR and CDR2 SFDVKD. Assay used: immunoSEQ multiplex PCR; TCRdb lists only in-frame clones, some missing. The sample lists over 350,000 clones; 80% to 90% were seen once. The gene calls are TRBV24-1 and TRBJ2-1; TRBD2 is a possible D gene (7 bases). This specimen was peripheral blood, taken in a trial of Ad26.COV2.S vaccine versus placebo. The origin of this receptor is a person aged 18-60 years who received the Ad26.COV2.S COVID-19 vaccine or a placebo. CDR3 residues: CATSDPAGRGRSYNEQFF. Here the CDR3 DNA reads TGTGCCACCAGTGATCCGGCAGGGCGGGGGCGTTCCTACAATGAGCAGTTCTTC.